The 5 T cell receptor beta chains in this list originate from one sample, sequenced in a study of blood T cell repertoires in COVID-19. Profiled with immunoSEQ multiplex PCR; TCRdb holds only in-frame clones, not every one. The table records around 340,000 clones, 65% to 85% of them present only once. The sequencing input was peripheral blood. These receptors all come from a man aged 25 to 40 with active or convalescent COVID-19.

The chain employs TRBV5-4 and TRBJ1-1, with 10 nucleotides matching TRBD1. V dropped 4 bases and J dropped 5; count of bases not matched to a gene: 5. Germline V gives CDR1 SGHNT, CDR2 YYREEE (reference sequence). The CDR3 is 14 residues long. CDR3 sequence: CASSPGDRGTEAFF. Here the CDR3 DNA reads TGTGCCAGCAGCCCAGGGGACAGGGGAACTGAAGCTTTCTTT.

The genes are TRBV27 and TRBJ2-3; 9 nucleotides match TRBD2. The trim removed 2 bases at V and 7 bases at J, leaving 7 bases unmatched. This CDR3 has 15 residues. CDR1 MNHEY and CDR2 SMNVEV come from the germline V gene (reference sequence). This CDR3 reads CASSLGRGGLYTQYF. Here the CDR3 DNA reads TGTGCCAGCAGTTTAGGGCGGGGGGGCCTGTATACGCAGTATTTT.

The genes are TRBV24-1 and TRBJ2-3; 7 bases line up with TRBD1. The J segment lost 4 bases and the V segment lost 4 bases, leaving 10 bases of the junction unmatched. CDR3 length equals 16 residues. In germline, CDR1 is KGHDR, CDR2 SFDVKD. CDR3 protein: CATSDEDRAPADTQYF. The CDR3 DNA reads TGTGCCACCAGTGACGAAGACAGGGCCCCCGCAGATACGCAGTATTTT.

The chain uses TRBV19 and TRBJ2-7; D is ambiguous. The germline V and J ends were trimmed by 6 bases and 4 bases, with 16 bases remaining between them. Germline lookup yields CDR1 LNHDA and CDR2 SQIVND (reference sequence). The CDR3 contains 14 residues. The CDR3 loop is CASSQSNPRYEQYF. CDR3 coding DNA: TGTGCCAGTAGCCAAAGCAATCCCAGGTACGAGCAGTACTTC.

This clone was counted a single time. The chain is built from TRBV20-1 and TRBJ2-1, with D uncertain. Germline lookup yields CDR1 DFQATT and CDR2 SNEGSKA (reference sequence). V lost 6 bases and J 7 bases, leaving 10 bases between the germline ends. The CDR3 has 11 residues. The CDR3 DNA reads TGCAGTGCCTCTTCTAGGAATGAGCAGTTCTTC. It codes for CSASSRNEQFF.